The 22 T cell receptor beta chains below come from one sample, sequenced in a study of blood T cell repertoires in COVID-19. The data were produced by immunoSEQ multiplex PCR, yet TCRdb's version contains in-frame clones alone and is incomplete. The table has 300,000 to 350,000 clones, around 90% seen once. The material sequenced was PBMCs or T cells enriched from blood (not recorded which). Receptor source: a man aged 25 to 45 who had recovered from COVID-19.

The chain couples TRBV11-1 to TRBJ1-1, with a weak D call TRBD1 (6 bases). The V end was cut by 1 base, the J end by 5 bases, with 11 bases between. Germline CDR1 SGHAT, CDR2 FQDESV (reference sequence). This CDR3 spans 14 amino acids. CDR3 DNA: TGTGCCAGCAGCTTAGGCAGGGGTGGAACTGAAGCTTTCTTT. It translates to CASSLGRGGTEAFF. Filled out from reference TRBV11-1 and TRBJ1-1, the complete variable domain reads EAEVAQSPRYKITEKSQAVAFWCDPISGHATLYWYRQILGQGPELLVQFQDESVVDDSQLPKDRFSAERLKGVDSTLKIQPAELGDSAMYLCASSLGRGGTEAFFGQGTRLTVV.

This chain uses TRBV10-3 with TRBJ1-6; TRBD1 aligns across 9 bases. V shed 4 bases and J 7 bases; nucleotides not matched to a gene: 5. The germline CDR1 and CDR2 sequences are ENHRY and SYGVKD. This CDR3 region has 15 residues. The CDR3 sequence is CAISVETGGNSPLHF. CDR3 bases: TGTGCCATCAGTGTTGAGACAGGGGGGAATTCACCCCTCCACTTT.

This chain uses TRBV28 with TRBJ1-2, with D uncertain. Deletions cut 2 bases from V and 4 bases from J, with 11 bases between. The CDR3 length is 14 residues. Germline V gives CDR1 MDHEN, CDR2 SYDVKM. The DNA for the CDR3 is TGTGCCAGCAGTTTACATCCCCCGGGCTATGGCTACACCTTC. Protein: CASSLHPPGYGYTF.

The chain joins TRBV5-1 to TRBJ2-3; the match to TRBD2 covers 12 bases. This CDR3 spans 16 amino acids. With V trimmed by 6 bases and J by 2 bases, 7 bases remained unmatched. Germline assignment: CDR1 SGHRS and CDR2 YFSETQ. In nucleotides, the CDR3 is TGCGCCAGCACCCCCGGACTAGCGGGGTACACAGATACGCAGTATTTT. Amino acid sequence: CASTPGLAGYTDTQYF.

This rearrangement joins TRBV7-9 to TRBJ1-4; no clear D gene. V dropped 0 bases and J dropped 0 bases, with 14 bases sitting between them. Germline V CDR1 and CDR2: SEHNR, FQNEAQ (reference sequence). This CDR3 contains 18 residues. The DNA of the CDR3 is TGTGCCAGCAGCTTAGCGAGTGGAGGGATCCCAACTAATGAAAAACTGTTTTTT. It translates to CASSLASGGIPTNEKLFF.

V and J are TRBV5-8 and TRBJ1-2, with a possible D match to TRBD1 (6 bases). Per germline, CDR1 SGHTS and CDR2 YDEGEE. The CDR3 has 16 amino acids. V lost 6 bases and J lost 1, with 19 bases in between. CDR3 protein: CASTPPTGRINYGYTF. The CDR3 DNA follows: TGTGCCAGCACCCCCCCCACAGGGAGAATTAACTATGGCTACACCTTC.

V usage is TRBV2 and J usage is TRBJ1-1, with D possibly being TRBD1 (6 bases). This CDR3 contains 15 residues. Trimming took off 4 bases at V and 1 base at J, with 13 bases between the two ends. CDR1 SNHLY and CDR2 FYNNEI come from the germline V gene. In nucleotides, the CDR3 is TGTGCCAGCAGTGGCGACAGGCCTCAGAACACTGAAGCTTTCTTT. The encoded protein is CASSGDRPQNTEAFF. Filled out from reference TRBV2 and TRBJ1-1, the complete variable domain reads EPEVTQTPSHQVTQMGQEVILRCVPISNHLYFYWYRQILGQKVEFLVSFYNNEISEKSEIFDDQFSVERPDGSNFTLKIRSTKLEDSAMYFCASSGDRPQNTEAFFGQGTRLTVV.

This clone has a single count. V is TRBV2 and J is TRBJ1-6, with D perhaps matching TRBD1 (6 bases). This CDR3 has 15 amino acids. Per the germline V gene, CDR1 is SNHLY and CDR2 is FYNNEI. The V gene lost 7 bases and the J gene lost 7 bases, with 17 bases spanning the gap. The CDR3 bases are TGTGCCAGCATTCTTTCAGGGGCCATGAATTCACCCCTCCACTTT. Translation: CASILSGAMNSPLHF. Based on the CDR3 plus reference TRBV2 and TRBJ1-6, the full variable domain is EPEVTQTPSHQVTQMGQEVILRCVPISNHLYFYWYRQILGQKVEFLVSFYNNEISEKSEIFDDQFSVERPDGSNFTLKIRSTKLEDSAMYFCASILSGAMNSPLHFGNGTRLTVT.

CDR3 DNA sequence: TGTGCCAGCAGTCGACCGATACACTACTATAATTCACCCCTCCACTTT. It translates to CASSRPIHYYNSPLHF. The chain has TRBV6-4 and TRBJ1-6; D not resolved. Trimming took 5 bases from V and 3 from J, leaving 14 bases between them. Germline V gene data show CDR1 as MRHNA and CDR2 as SNTAGT. The CDR3 covers 16 residues.

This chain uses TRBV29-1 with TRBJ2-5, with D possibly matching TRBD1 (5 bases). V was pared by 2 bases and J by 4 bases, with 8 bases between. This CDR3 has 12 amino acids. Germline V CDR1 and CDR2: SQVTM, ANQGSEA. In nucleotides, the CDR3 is TGCAGCGTTGAACAGGGTTCAGAGACCCAGTACTTC. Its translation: CSVEQGSETQYF. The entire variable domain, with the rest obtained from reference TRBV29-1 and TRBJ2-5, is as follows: SAVISQKPSRDICQRGTSLTIQCQVDSQVTMMFWYRQQPGQSLTLIATANQGSEATYESGFVIDKFPISRPNLTFSTLTVSNMSPEDSSIYLCSVEQGSETQYFGPGTRLLVL.

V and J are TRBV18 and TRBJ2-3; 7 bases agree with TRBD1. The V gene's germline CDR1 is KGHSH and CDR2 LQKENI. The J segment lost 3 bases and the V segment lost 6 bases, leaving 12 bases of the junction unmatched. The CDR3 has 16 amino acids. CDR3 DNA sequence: TGTGCCAGCTCCGGACAGAGGGGGCGCGGGACAGATACGCAGTATTTT. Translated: CASSGQRGRGTDTQYF.

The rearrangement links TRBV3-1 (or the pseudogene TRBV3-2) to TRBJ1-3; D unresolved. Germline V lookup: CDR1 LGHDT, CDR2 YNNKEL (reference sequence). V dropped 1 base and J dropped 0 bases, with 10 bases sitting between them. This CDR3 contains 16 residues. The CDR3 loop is CASSQVTRYSGNTIYF. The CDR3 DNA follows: TGTGCCAGCAGCCAAGTTACGAGGTACTCTGGAAACACCATATATTTT.

CDR3 residues: CASSLAPSLLGGGFSSGNTIYF. The DNA of the CDR3 is TGTGCCAGCAGCTTAGCCCCTTCTTTGTTGGGAGGGGGATTTAGCTCTGGAAACACCATATATTTT. The genes are TRBV7-6 and TRBJ1-3; D is perhaps TRBD1 (6 bases). Germline CDR1 SGHVS, CDR2 FNYEAQ. CDR3 length: 22 residues. V gave up 0 bases and J gave up 0 bases, with 27 bases separating them.

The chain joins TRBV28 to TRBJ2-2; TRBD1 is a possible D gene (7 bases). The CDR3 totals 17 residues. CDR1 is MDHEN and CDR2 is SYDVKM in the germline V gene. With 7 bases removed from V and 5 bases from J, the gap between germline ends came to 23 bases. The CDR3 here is CASTTLRETGRTGELFF. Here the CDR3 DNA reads TGTGCCAGCACTACGTTAAGGGAGACAGGGAGGACCGGGGAGCTGTTTTTT.

This CDR3 reads CASSDTSGTGNYGYTF. CDR3 nucleotides: TGTGCCAGCAGCGATACTTCCGGGACAGGGAACTATGGCTACACCTTC. The V and J genes are TRBV9 and TRBJ1-2; 9 nucleotides agree with TRBD1. Losses at the gene ends were 3 bases for V and 2 bases for J; bases not matched to a gene: 8. This CDR3 contains 16 residues. Germline V gene sequence: CDR1 SGDLS, CDR2 YYNGEE.

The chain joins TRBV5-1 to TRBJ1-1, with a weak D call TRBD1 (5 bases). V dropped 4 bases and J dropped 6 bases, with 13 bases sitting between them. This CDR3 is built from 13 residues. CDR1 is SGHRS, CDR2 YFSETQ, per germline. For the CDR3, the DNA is TGCGCCAGCAGCGGTGTGGTAGGGGCTGAAGCTTTCTTT. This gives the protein CASSGVVGAEAFF.

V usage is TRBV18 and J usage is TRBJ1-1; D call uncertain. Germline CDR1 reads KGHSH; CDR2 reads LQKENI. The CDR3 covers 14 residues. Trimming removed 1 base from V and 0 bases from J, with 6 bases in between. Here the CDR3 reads CASSPQYMNTEAFF. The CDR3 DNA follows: TGTGCCAGCTCACCACAGTACATGAACACTGAAGCTTTCTTT.

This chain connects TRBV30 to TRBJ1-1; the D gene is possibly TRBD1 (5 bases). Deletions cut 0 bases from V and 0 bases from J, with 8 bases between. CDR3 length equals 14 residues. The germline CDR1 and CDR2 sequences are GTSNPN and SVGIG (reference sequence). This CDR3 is CAWSVSGVNTEAFF. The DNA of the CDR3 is TGTGCCTGGAGTGTATCGGGGGTGAACACTGAAGCTTTCTTT. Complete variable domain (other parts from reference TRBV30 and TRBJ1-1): SQTIHQWPATLVQPVGSPLSLECTVEGTSNPNLYWYRQAAGRGLQLLFYSVGIGQISSEVPQNLSASRPQDRQFILSSKKLLLSDSGFYLCAWSVSGVNTEAFFGQGTRLTVV.

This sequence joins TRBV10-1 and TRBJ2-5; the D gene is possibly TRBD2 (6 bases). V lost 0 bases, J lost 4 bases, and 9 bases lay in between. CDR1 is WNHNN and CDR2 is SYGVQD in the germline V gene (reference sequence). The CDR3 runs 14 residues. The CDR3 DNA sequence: TGCGCCAGCAGTGAGTCAGGCGGGGTAGAGACCCAGTACTTC. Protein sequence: CASSESGGVETQYF.

CDR3: CASSYLTGAAYEQYF. CDR3 sequence (DNA): TGTGCCAGCAGTTACCTGACAGGTGCCGCCTACGAGCAGTACTTC. The genes are TRBV6-5 and TRBJ2-7, with D perhaps TRBD1 (6 bases). With 2 bases removed from V and 2 bases from J, the gap between germline ends came to 13 bases. The germline CDR1 and CDR2 sequences are MNHEY and SVGAGI. The CDR3 contains 15 residues.

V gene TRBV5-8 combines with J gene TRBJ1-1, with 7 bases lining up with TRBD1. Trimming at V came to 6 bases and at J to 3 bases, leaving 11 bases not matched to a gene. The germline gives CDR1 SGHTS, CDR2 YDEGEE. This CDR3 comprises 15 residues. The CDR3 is CASTEGTGVDTEAFF. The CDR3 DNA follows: TGTGCCAGCACCGAAGGAACAGGGGTGGACACTGAAGCTTTCTTT.

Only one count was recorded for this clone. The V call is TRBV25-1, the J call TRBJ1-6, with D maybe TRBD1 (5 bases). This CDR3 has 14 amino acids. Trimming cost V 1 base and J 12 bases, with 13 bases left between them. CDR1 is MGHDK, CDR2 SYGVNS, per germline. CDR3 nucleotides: TGTGCCAGCAGTGAATCCCCCAGGGATAGACCCCTCCACTTT. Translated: CASSESPRDRPLHF.